The 32 T cell receptor beta chains in this list originate from one sample, sequenced in a study of glioma-infiltrating T cells after dendritic cell vaccination. TCRdb's copy holds only in-frame clones and misses some; the assay was immunoSEQ multiplex PCR. The sample includes about 49,000 clones, 85% of them seen just once. The starting material was blood, obtained before dendritic cell vaccination. These receptors were collected from a human donor with glioblastoma.

This sequence joins TRBV5-1 and TRBJ2-3; perhaps TRBD2 as D (7 bases). CDR3 length: 16 amino acids. CDR1 is SGHRS and CDR2 is YFSETQ in the germline V gene. V lost 3 bases and J lost 6, with 20 bases in between. CDR3 residues: CASSWGGLSNWDTQYF. Here the CDR3 DNA reads TGCGCCAGCAGCTGGGGGGGGCTTTCTAACTGGGATACGCAGTATTTT.

This chain links TRBV6-9 with TRBJ2-7, with D tentatively TRBD1 (7 bases). This CDR3 region has 15 residues. The V gene lost 3 bases and the J gene lost 2 bases, with 14 bases spanning the gap. Germline V gives CDR1 MNHGY, CDR2 SVAAGI. The CDR3 sequence: CASSYLQGGAYEQYF. The CDR3, as DNA: TGTGCCAGCAGTTACTTGCAGGGGGGTGCCTACGAGCAGTACTTC.

This clone was detected once. The rearrangement joins TRBV30 to TRBJ1-5; D is perhaps TRBD1 (6 bases). The germline V gene encodes CDR1 GTSNPN and CDR2 SVGIG (reference sequence). The CDR3 has 16 residues. Trimming left V 0 bases short and J 2 bases short, with 14 bases between. The CDR3 loop is CAWSVRSGVRNQPQHF. The CDR3 region has the DNA TGTGCCTGGAGTGTCCGCTCAGGGGTGCGCAATCAGCCCCAGCATTTT.

The genes are TRBV6-5 and TRBJ1-1; 9 bases fit TRBD1. J gave up 5 bases and V 7 bases, and 8 bases lay outside the gene matches. The CDR3 has 14 amino acids. Germline V lookup: CDR1 MNHEY, CDR2 SVGAGI. This CDR3 reads CASKLQGARTEAFF. CDR3 sequence (DNA): TGTGCCAGCAAGCTACAGGGGGCGAGGACTGAAGCTTTCTTT.

The chain combines TRBV19 with TRBJ2-7, with D maybe TRBD2 (5 bases). V was clipped by 4 bases and J by 6 bases, with 7 bases between them. The germline CDR1 and CDR2 sequences are LNHDA and SQIVND (reference sequence). The CDR3 covers 11 residues. The CDR3 region is CASSRGSEQYF. CDR3 nucleotides: TGTGCCAGTAGTAGAGGGTCCGAGCAGTACTTC.

This chain links TRBV19 with TRBJ1-5; D gene uncertain. Germline V CDR1 and CDR2: LNHDA, SQIVND (reference sequence). The CDR3 extends over 13 amino acids. V lost 3 bases and J lost 1, with 4 bases in between. CDR3 DNA: TGTGCCAGTAGTATGGAGAGCAATCAGCCCCAGCATTTT. Protein: CASSMESNQPQHF.

The rearrangement joins TRBV30 to TRBJ2-2; D call uncertain. The CDR3 loop spans 14 amino acids. Trimming left V 2 bases short and J 0 bases short, with 7 bases between. Per the germline V gene, CDR1 is GTSNPN and CDR2 is SVGIG (reference sequence). The CDR3 is CAWSWATNTGELFF. As DNA, the CDR3 is TGTGCCTGGAGTTGGGCTACGAACACCGGGGAGCTGTTTTTT. Using reference TRBV30 and TRBJ2-2 for the parts outside the CDR3, the full variable domain is SQTIHQWPATLVQPVGSPLSLECTVEGTSNPNLYWYRQAAGRGLQLLFYSVGIGQISSEVPQNLSASRPQDRQFILSSKKLLLSDSGFYLCAWSWATNTGELFFGEGSRLTVL.

DNA of the CDR3: TGCGCCAGCAGCCAAGTGATAGCGGCCACGCAGAGGGAGACCCAGTACTTC. Translated: CASSQVIAATQRETQYF. The V gene is TRBV4-1, the J gene TRBJ2-5, with a tentative D call TRBD2 (6 bases). V gave up 1 base and J gave up 5 bases, with 20 bases separating them. The CDR3 covers 17 residues. Germline loops: CDR1 MGHRA, CDR2 YSYEKL.

V and J are TRBV11-3 and TRBJ2-5, with 7 bases lining up with TRBD1. The ends lost 5 bases at V and 4 bases at J; junction bases unmatched: 10. Germline V CDR1 and CDR2: SGHNT, YENEEA. The CDR3 loop spans 15 amino acids. The chain's CDR3 is CASSLGDRVGETQYF. CDR3 DNA: TGTGCCAGCAGCCTTGGAGACAGGGTCGGAGAGACCCAGTACTTC. The whole variable domain, filled in from reference TRBV11-3 and TRBJ2-5, reads EAGVVQSPRYKIIEKKQPVAFWCNPISGHNTLYWYLQNLGQGPELLIRYENEEAVDDSQLPKDRFSAERLKGVDSTLKIQPAELGDSAVYLCASSLGDRVGETQYFGPGTRLLVL.

This chain connects TRBV5-6 to TRBJ2-1; a possible D gene is TRBD1 (5 bases). Trimming took 3 bases from V and 2 from J, leaving 18 bases between them. The CDR3 has 17 residues. The germline V gene encodes CDR1 SGHDT and CDR2 YYEEEE. The CDR3 reads CASSSLRAGHTYNEQFF. CDR3 sequence (DNA): TGTGCCAGCAGCTCGTTACGGGCAGGGCACACCTACAATGAGCAGTTCTTC.

The rearrangement links TRBV2 to TRBJ1-2; 9 nucleotides agree with TRBD1. The CDR3 covers 13 residues. Germline V gives CDR1 SNHLY, CDR2 FYNNEI. V lost 9 bases to trimming and J lost 4 bases; unmatched junction nucleotides: 6. The chain's CDR3 is CASWTGDIYGYTF. Written as DNA, the CDR3 is TGTGCCAGTTGGACAGGGGATATCTATGGCTACACCTTC.

This rearrangement joins TRBV5-1 to TRBJ2-1; D may be TRBD2 (5 bases). This CDR3 region has 16 residues. Germline V lookup: CDR1 SGHRS, CDR2 YFSETQ. Deletions cut 0 bases from V and 0 bases from J, with 10 bases between. For the CDR3, the DNA is TGCGCCAGCAGCTTGGCGGACTCTAGCTCCTACAATGAGCAGTTCTTC. Its translation: CASSLADSSSYNEQFF.

The chain carries TRBV4-3 and TRBJ2-7; the D gene is possibly TRBD2 (7 bases). The germline gives CDR1 LGHNA, CDR2 YSLEER. The CDR3 length is 17 residues. V lost 4 bases to trimming and J lost 2 bases, with 21 bases between them. The chain's CDR3 is CASSPRANGGGPYEQYF. The CDR3 region has the DNA TGCGCCAGCAGCCCAAGGGCAAATGGCGGGGGCCCCTACGAGCAGTACTTC.

The V and J genes are TRBV27 and TRBJ1-1; 7 bases line up with TRBD1. Per the germline V gene, CDR1 is MNHEY and CDR2 is SMNVEV (reference sequence). The CDR3 has 14 amino acids. The trim removed 7 bases at V and 0 bases at J, leaving 5 bases unmatched. The CDR3 region is CASTLQGLNTEAFF. The CDR3 DNA follows: TGTGCCAGCACCCTACAGGGGTTGAACACTGAAGCTTTCTTT.

The chain couples TRBV5-1 to TRBJ2-3; D unresolved. CDR3 size: 15 residues. The ends were cut back, 6 bases at V and 2 bases at J, with 16 bases in the middle. CDR1 and CDR2 (germline): SGHRS, YFSETQ. The CDR3 DNA reads as TGCGCCAGCACCCTGTCTACTGCCTACACAGATACGCAGTATTTT. It codes for CASTLSTAYTDTQYF.

There are a few counts of this clone. The chain couples TRBV6-5 to TRBJ1-1; TRBD1 matches 8 bases. The germline V gene has CDR1 MNHEY and CDR2 SVGAGI. Germline trimming cut 8 bases from V and 8 bases from J; bases unmatched to any gene: 4. The CDR3 runs 11 residues. The CDR3 sequence: CASHRDREAFF. The CDR3, as DNA: TGTGCCAGCCACCGGGACAGGGAAGCTTTCTTT.

The V gene is TRBV5-8, the J gene TRBJ1-5; D unclear. The germline gives CDR1 SGHTS, CDR2 YDEGEE. This CDR3 region has 15 residues. The V end lost 4 bases, the J end lost 4 bases, and 15 bases lay between the germline ends. CDR3 nucleotides: TGTGCCAGCAGCCCCTCGGGAGGTAGAAATCAGCCCCAGCATTTT. It specifies CASSPSGGRNQPQHF.

The chain recombines TRBV7-9 with TRBJ2-7; 8 bases fit TRBD2. This CDR3 spans 15 amino acids. Germline V CDR1 and CDR2: SEHNR, FQNEAQ (reference sequence). The V and J ends lost 5 bases and 2 bases, in that order; junction bases with no gene match: 8. The CDR3 DNA sequence: TGTGCCAGCAGCCGCAGGACCGGGGGGGCCTACGAGCAGTACTTC. Translating it yields CASSRRTGGAYEQYF.

This rearrangement joins TRBV7-2 to TRBJ2-7, with 7 bases that match TRBD1. Germline-derived CDR1 and CDR2 are SGHTA and FQGNSA. The trim removed 3 bases at V and 3 bases at J, leaving 8 bases unmatched. The CDR3 loop spans 15 amino acids. CDR3 sequence (DNA): TGTGCCAGCAGCTTTTCCGGGACAGCGATCTACGAGCAGTACTTC. Protein product: CASSFSGTAIYEQYF.

The chain recombines TRBV7-2 with TRBJ1-1; D ambiguous. V gave up 6 bases and J gave up 7 bases, with 15 bases separating them. This CDR3 is 13 amino acids long. The germline CDR1 and CDR2 sequences are SGHTA and FQGNSA. The DNA of the CDR3 is TGTGCCAGCAGTCACGGCCGAGGCTTTGAAGCTTTCTTT. It translates to CASSHGRGFEAFF.

The chain uses TRBV5-1 and TRBJ2-7, with TRBD1 identical over 8 bases. CDR1 is SGHRS, CDR2 YFSETQ, per germline. J gave up 6 bases and V 4 bases, and 3 bases lay outside the gene matches. This CDR3 spans 12 amino acids. The CDR3 spells CASSRTGSEQYF. The CDR3, as DNA: TGCGCCAGCAGCAGGACAGGGTCCGAGCAGTACTTC.

This clone occurred a few times. V is TRBV5-6 and J is TRBJ2-1, with 9 bases aligning to TRBD2. CDR3 size: 14 residues. V shed 4 bases, J shed 7 bases, and the junction held 6 bases outside the gene matches. Germline V CDR1 and CDR2: SGHDT, YYEEEE. In nucleotides, the CDR3 is TGTGCCAGCAGCCCCGTAGCGGGGGTGAATGAGCAGTTCTTC. Its protein product is CASSPVAGVNEQFF.

This clone was seen only a few times. The V call is TRBV19, the J call TRBJ2-2; unclear D gene. V was shortened by 3 bases and J by 5 bases, with 4 bases between the two germline ends. The CDR3 contains 12 residues. Germline CDR1 LNHDA, CDR2 SQIVND (reference sequence). The CDR3 nucleotides read TGTGCCAGTAGTATCGGTACCGGGGAGCTGTTTTTT. Translating it yields CASSIGTGELFF.

The V and J genes are TRBV4-3 and TRBJ2-4, with 9 bases fitting TRBD1. CDR3 size: 14 residues. CDR1 is LGHNA, CDR2 YSLEER, per germline. J was trimmed by 8 bases and V by 5 bases; bases with no gene match: 7. CDR3 coding DNA: TGCGCCAGCAGCGAAGGACAGGGGTGGGACATTCAGTACTTC. It encodes CASSEGQGWDIQYF.

This chain uses TRBV5-1 with TRBJ2-5, with D unclear. The germline CDR1 and CDR2 sequences are SGHRS and YFSETQ. Trimming took off 7 bases at V and 5 bases at J, with 15 bases between the two ends. The CDR3 sequence is 13 residues long. CDR3: CASEERWLETQYF. CDR3 in DNA: TGCGCCAGCGAAGAACGGTGGTTGGAGACCCAGTACTTC.

The DNA of the CDR3 is TGCGCCAGCAGCTTGGGATCTACGTCCCCCTATGGCTACACCTTC. Translated: CASSLGSTSPYGYTF. The chain carries TRBV5-1 and TRBJ1-2; D is undetermined. Germline assignment: CDR1 SGHRS and CDR2 YFSETQ. The V end lost 0 bases, the J end lost 4 bases, and 13 bases lay between the germline ends. The CDR3 has 15 residues.

This clone has only one observation. V usage is TRBV18 and J usage is TRBJ1-2; 7 bases map to TRBD1. From germline, CDR1 is KGHSH and CDR2 LQKENI. V lost 3 bases and J lost 3; bases outside the gene matches: 4. The CDR3 covers 14 residues. The CDR3 sequence: CASSPRDRDYGYTF. In nucleotides, the CDR3 is TGTGCCAGCTCACCCAGAGACAGGGACTATGGCTACACCTTC.

The chain joins TRBV12-5 to TRBJ2-1, with 8 bases aligning to TRBD2. In germline, CDR1 is LGHNT, CDR2 FRNRAP. The CDR3 spans 14 residues. J gave up 5 bases and V 5 bases, and 5 bases lay outside the gene matches. The CDR3 protein is CASGRTSGNNEQFF. The DNA for the CDR3 is TGTGCTAGTGGTCGTACTAGCGGAAACAATGAGCAGTTCTTC. The variable domain in full, completed from reference TRBV12-5 and TRBJ2-1, reads DARVTQTPRHKVTEMGQEVTMRCQPILGHNTVFWYRQTMMQGLELLAYFRNRAPLDDSGMPKDRFSAEMPDATLATLKIQPSEPRDSAVYFCASGRTSGNNEQFFGPGTRLTVL.

This chain connects TRBV4-1 to TRBJ1-4; D remains ambiguous. This CDR3 has 16 residues. V was shortened by 1 base and J by 0 bases, with 9 bases between the two germline ends. CDR1 and CDR2 (germline): MGHRA, YSYEKL. The CDR3 DNA reads TGCGCCAGCAGCCAAGGCCTCAGTGCAACTAATGAAAAACTGTTTTTT. It encodes CASSQGLSATNEKLFF.

V is TRBV19 and J is TRBJ2-3, with TRBD2 matching over 10 bases. V lost 4 bases to trimming and J lost 0 bases; unmatched junction nucleotides: 4. Germline CDR1 LNHDA, CDR2 SQIVND (reference sequence). The CDR3 has 16 amino acids. CDR3 loop: CASSKGTSASTDTQYF. The CDR3 DNA sequence: TGTGCCAGTAGTAAAGGGACTAGCGCCAGCACAGATACGCAGTATTTT. The full variable domain, with the rest looked up from reference TRBV19 and TRBJ2-3, is DGGITQSPKYLFRKEGQNVTLSCEQNLNHDAMYWYRQDPGQGLRLIYYSQIVNDFQKGDIAEGYSVSREKKESFPLTVTSAQKNPTAFYLCASSKGTSASTDTQYFGPGTRLTVL.

This clone appeared once. The chain carries TRBV9 and TRBJ2-3; 9 nucleotides match TRBD2. The germline V gene has CDR1 SGDLS and CDR2 YYNGEE. The CDR3 is made up of 17 amino acids. V gave up 0 bases and J gave up 1 base; unmatched junction bases: 6. DNA of the CDR3: TGTGCCAGCAGCGTAGGAGGCGGGGGGGGAGGCACAGATACGCAGTATTTT. The encoded protein is CASSVGGGGGGTDTQYF.

The rearrangement uses TRBV5-1 and TRBJ2-5, with 9 bases lining up with TRBD1. The V gene end was trimmed by 4 bases and the J gene end by 11 bases; junction bases not matched to a gene: 12. CDR1 SGHRS and CDR2 YFSETQ come from the germline V gene. The CDR3 contains 14 residues. The CDR3 nucleotides are TGCGCCAGCAGCCCCGGGACAGGGCTCTATGAGCAGTACTTC. It is translated as CASSPGTGLYEQYF.